This TCR beta chain came from a study of shared clonotypes between healthy human individuals. Study at large: Those who served as donors were a couple of women and three men between the ages of 18 and 49. Plates per donor: three CD4 naive, three CD4 memory, two CD8 naive, one CD8 memory. Study observations and caveats: Relative to their counterparts shared across all four donors, non-shared clonotypes exhibited diminished generation probabilities.

The assay was run at deep level. Clones were read by immunoSEQ multiplex PCR, and TCRdb kept only the in-frame ones, dropping some. The profile shows about 800,000 clones, about 96% of them singletons. Notes on this clone: Its antigen is not identified.

CD45RO-negative, CCR7-selected cells formed the naive CD8 fraction, which excluded terminally differentiated effector memory CD45RA+ cells. Sequenced: naive CD8+ T cells sorted from blood. The clonotype originates from a man aged 25 to 45 in good health.

CDR3 nucleotide sequence: TGTGCCAGCAGTACCCCTAGGACAAAGGGTAACTATGGCTACACCTTC. It translates to CASSTPRTKGNYGYTF. The chain employs TRBV28 and TRBJ1-2, with D possibly matching TRBD1 (5 bases). V was trimmed by 5 bases and J by 1 base, leaving 17 bases between them. Germline CDR1 reads MDHEN; CDR2 reads SYDVKM. The CDR3 has 16 residues.